This T cell receptor (beta chain) came from a study of OX40 agonist ivuxolimab in advanced cancers. In the study overall: The costimulatory receptor OX40 (CD134) was targeted by ivuxolimab, a fully human IgG2 agonistic monoclonal antibody. Intravenous ivuxolimab was administered to patients every 2 weeks at six dose levels: 0.01, 0.1, 0.3, 1.5, 3 and 10 mg/kg. Among the 50 to 55 dose-escalation patients, some 20 had hepatocellular carcinoma, approximately 15 melanoma, 9 renal cell carcinoma and 9 head and neck cancer. In the dose-escalation cohort, more than 80% of patients were male, and the mean age was roughly 56 years with a range of roughly 23 to 79. Prior anti-PD-1, anti-PD-L1 or anti-CTLA-4 therapy was permitted, and approximately 42% of dose-escalation patients had received checkpoint inhibitors. Partial responses were achieved by three dose-escalation patients, of whom one had hepatocellular carcinoma and two had cutaneous melanoma. Peripheral TCRbeta sequencing aimed to test whether ivuxolimab altered TCR sequence diversity and caused clonal T-cell expansion. The paper covers the monotherapy dose-escalation part of the phase I ivuxolimab trial, which included N of about 51 patients.

Turning to this clone: Which antigen it targets is not known. No base quality information exists; no much larger clone differs at one position.

Results and caveats for the whole study, not just this receptor: Antigen specificity was not determined for the clonally expanded peripheral T cells. Clonal expansion of both CD4+ and CD8+ blood T cells was observed from baseline to week 6 at doses 0.1 to 3.0 mg/kg. Low levels of normalized T-cell clonal expansion were also seen in some nonresponding patients. After ivuxolimab, CD8+ T cells had more expanded clones than CD4+ T cells on average. In the 0.1-3.0 mg/kg groups, partial responders had among the lowest normalized peripheral clonal expansion, particularly in CD8+ T cells.

Patients with a history of autoimmune disease or receiving systemic immunosuppression were excluded from the trial. Peripheral blood for TCR sequencing was collected from all dose cohorts at baseline, on cycle 4 day 1, and on cycle 7 day 1. Samples were obtained from an open-label, multicenter, first-in-human phase I dose-escalation trial of ivuxolimab. Adults with locally advanced or metastatic melanoma, renal cell carcinoma, hepatocellular carcinoma or head and neck squamous cell carcinoma were enrolled in the trial. Before TCR sequencing, CD4+ T cells and CD8+ T cells from peripheral blood were sorted into separate populations. To sequence the TCRbeta CDR3 region, genomic DNA was isolated from the sorted cells. TCRbeta CDR3 regions were sequenced using the immunoSEQ Assay. Entries here come from immuneACCESS through TCRdb and include only in-frame sequences with V and J called. Some clones fail to appear in such tables; in the studies checked, an unresolved V gene covers under half of the shortfall, and the cause of the remainder is unknown. Across this sample there are 55,000 to 75,000 clones, with just over 90% seen only once. The top ten clonotypes cover around 2.3% of the sample.

This receptor was taken from an adult with an advanced solid tumor such as melanoma, head and neck, liver or kidney cancer. The sequencing here drew on CD4+ or CD8+ T cells sorted from blood, taken in a trial of the OX40 agonist ivuxolimab.

The CDR3 has the sequence CASSLGGTGNNQPQHF. Here is the DNA: TGTGCCAGCAGCTTAGGGGGGACAGGGAACAATCAGCCCCAGCATTTT. The receptor chain draws on TRBV7-9 and TRBJ1-5, and TRBD1 aligns with 9 junction nucleotides. As encoded in the germline V gene (reference sequence), CDR1 is SEHNR while CDR2 is FQNEAQ. Clipping removes 1 base from V and 3 bases from J, with 4 as the unmatched junction base count. The CDR3 starts with the cysteine, ends with the phenylalanine, and has 16 residues. Only the CDR3 DNA stays, 48 bases, in frame from base 1.